What follows are 27 T cell receptor beta chains derived from one specimen sequenced in a study of cytomegalovirus exposure and HLA in healthy donors (dated by TCRdb to the late 2010s). Library prep was done by the immunoSEQ multiplex PCR assay. A mixture of 60 forward primers for TCR Vbeta segments and 13 reverse primers for TCR Jbeta segments was used in the multiplex PCR. Held by TCRdb, this immuneACCESS table contains in-frame sequences only and omits some clones. Under half of the omission traces to an unresolved V gene where checked; the cause of the rest is unknown. For this sample the table gives around 190,000 clones, of which 70% to 75% were detected only once. The leading ten clones occupy about 5% of the sample. Specimen: PBMCs. Source of these receptors: a young man in good health and CMV-seropositive.

V usage is TRBV10-3 and J usage is TRBJ2-7, with 9 bases identical to TRBD2. The germline V gene encodes CDR1 ENHRY and CDR2 SYGVKD. With 6 bases clipped from V and 2 bases from J, the junction kept 8 bases outside the gene matches. This CDR3 spans 15 amino acids. The CDR3 loop is CAISPGLALTYEQYF. The CDR3 DNA reads TGTGCCATCAGCCCCGGACTAGCGCTCACCTACGAGCAGTACTTC.

The V gene is TRBV30, the J gene TRBJ2-7, with D possibly being TRBD1 (6 bases). The germline V gene has CDR1 GTSNPN and CDR2 SVGIG (reference sequence). The CDR3 runs 14 residues. V lost 0 bases, J lost 2 bases, and 11 bases lay in between. This chain's CDR3 is CAWSVGGQPYEQYF. The CDR3 region has the DNA TGTGCCTGGAGTGTAGGGGGACAACCCTACGAGCAGTACTTC. The variable domain in full, completed from reference TRBV30 and TRBJ2-7, reads SQTIHQWPATLVQPVGSPLSLECTVEGTSNPNLYWYRQAAGRGLQLLFYSVGIGQISSEVPQNLSASRPQDRQFILSSKKLLLSDSGFYLCAWSVGGQPYEQYFGPGTRLTVT.

CDR3 amino acids: CASSPGRAGTDTQYF. CDR3 nucleotides: TGCGCCAGCAGCCCGGGGAGGGCGGGGACAGATACGCAGTATTTT. The rearrangement links TRBV5-1 to TRBJ2-3; 7 nucleotides match TRBD2. The CDR3 loop spans 15 amino acids. The V gene's germline CDR1 is SGHRS and CDR2 YFSETQ. V shed 4 bases, J shed 3 bases, and the junction held 8 bases outside the gene matches.

The chain combines TRBV11-1 with TRBJ2-7; tentative D call: TRBD2 (6 bases). The CDR3 runs to 13 residues. V was clipped by 5 bases and J by 4 bases, with 12 bases between them. Germline assignment: CDR1 SGHAT and CDR2 FQDESV (reference sequence). The CDR3 is CASSRLEAYEQYF. The CDR3 DNA is TGTGCCAGCAGCCGACTAGAGGCATACGAGCAGTACTTC.

V gene TRBV18 combines with J gene TRBJ2-2; D may be TRBD2 (5 bases). CDR1 and CDR2 from the germline V gene are KGHSH and LQKENI. The CDR3 totals 16 residues. Trimming pared 6 bases from V and 2 bases from J, leaving 16 bases between. CDR3 bases: TGTGCCAGCTCCCCGAGCGGAGGACTTAACACCGGGGAGCTGTTTTTT. Protein product: CASSPSGGLNTGELFF. The full variable domain, in which reference TRBV18 and TRBJ2-2 provide the parts outside the CDR3, is NAGVMQNPRHLVRRRGQEARLRCSPMKGHSHVYWYRQLPEEGLKFMVYLQKENIIDESGMPKERFSAEFPKEGPSILRIQQVVRGDSAAYFCASSPSGGLNTGELFFGEGSRLTVL.

The chain is built from TRBV7-6 and TRBJ2-2, with TRBD1 as a possible D gene (6 bases). Trimming removed 5 bases from V and 4 bases from J, with 11 bases in between. The CDR3 extends over 14 amino acids. Germline assignment: CDR1 SGHVS and CDR2 FNYEAQ. DNA for the CDR3: TGTGCCAGCAGCCTTTTAGGGGGCACCGGGGAGCTGTTTTTT. Translated, it gives CASSLLGGTGELFF.

The chain joins TRBV7-3 to TRBJ1-2; 7 bases are a match to TRBD1. This CDR3 spans 15 amino acids. V was pared by 6 bases and J by 0 bases, with 7 bases of the junction left unmatched. Germline values: CDR1 SGHTA, CDR2 FQGTGA. CDR3 sequence reads: CASRSRDSSNYGYTF. The CDR3 bases are TGTGCCAGCAGGTCCCGGGACAGTTCTAACTATGGCTACACCTTC.

The rearrangement links TRBV10-1 to TRBJ2-5; perhaps TRBD2 as D (6 bases). Germline V gives CDR1 WNHNN, CDR2 SYGVQD (reference sequence). The length of the CDR3 is 14 residues. The ends were cut back, 7 bases at V and 5 bases at J, with 17 bases in the middle. The CDR3 bases are TGCGCCAGCATTTCGCCGGGAGCCCCGGAGACCCAGTACTTC. Translating gives CASISPGAPETQYF.

The sample holds one count of this clone. The chain joins TRBV5-1 to TRBJ2-3; a weak D match, TRBD2 (5 bases). Germline CDR1 and CDR2: SGHRS and YFSETQ. This CDR3 comprises 14 residues. The V end lost 9 bases, the J end lost 0 bases, and 14 bases lay between the germline ends. The CDR3 loop is CATQLDTSTDTQYF. In DNA, the CDR3 is TGCGCCACCCAACTAGACACTAGCACAGATACGCAGTATTTT. Full variable domain (outside the CDR3, taken from reference TRBV5-1 and TRBJ2-3): KAGVTQTPRYLIKTRGQQVTLSCSPISGHRSVSWYQQTPGQGLQFLFEYFSETQRNKGNFPGRFSGRQFSNSRSEMNVSTLELGDSALYLCATQLDTSTDTQYFGPGTRLTVL.

The chain links TRBV11-2 to TRBJ1-2; D might be TRBD1 (5 bases). Trimming took 6 bases from V and 6 from J, leaving 8 bases between them. Germline CDR1 reads SGHAT; CDR2 reads FQNNGV. The CDR3 length is 11 residues. CDR3 loop: CASSSTDGYTF. As DNA, the CDR3 is TGTGCCAGCAGTTCGACAGATGGCTACACCTTC.

The rearrangement joins TRBV11-1 to TRBJ2-3, with 8 bases identical to TRBD1. CDR3 length: 16 residues. Germline V gene lookup returns CDR1 SGHAT and CDR2 FQDESV (reference sequence). Trimming removed 6 bases from V and 4 bases from J; junction bases left unmatched: 12. The chain's CDR3 is CASRLGGQGGSDTQYF. DNA of the CDR3: TGTGCCAGCAGGCTTGGAGGACAGGGTGGGTCAGATACGCAGTATTTT.

This sequence joins TRBV19 and TRBJ1-2, with 8 nucleotides matching TRBD1. Germline V gene lookup returns CDR1 LNHDA and CDR2 SQIVND (reference sequence). The CDR3 length is 13 residues. The V and J ends lost 5 bases and 7 bases, in that order; junction bases with no gene match: 6. The CDR3 DNA sequence: TGTGCCAGTAGTGTGGACAGGGACTCTGGCTACACCTTC. Protein sequence: CASSVDRDSGYTF.

The V and J genes are TRBV7-3 and TRBJ2-1, with D possibly matching TRBD2 (7 bases). This CDR3 region has 16 residues. Germline V lookup: CDR1 SGHTA, CDR2 FQGTGA. The V and J ends lost 1 base and 12 bases respectively, with 22 bases between them. This CDR3 is CASSLSPYGGPLSQFF. CDR3 in DNA: TGTGCCAGCAGCTTAAGTCCTTACGGGGGGCCGCTATCGCAGTTCTTC.

CDR3 coding DNA: TGCGCCAGCAGCCAAGAGGAACGGGAGCAAAACATTCAGTACTTC. Protein product: CASSQEEREQNIQYF. The rearrangement links TRBV4-3 to TRBJ2-4; D perhaps matches TRBD2 (6 bases). Germline CDR1 reads LGHNA; CDR2 reads YSLEER. This CDR3 region has 15 residues. The V and J ends lost 0 bases and 5 bases respectively, with 11 bases between them.

The chain links TRBV27 to TRBJ2-5; 15 nucleotides match TRBD2. V dropped 3 bases and J dropped 2; count of bases not matched to a gene: 4. Germline V gene sequence: CDR1 MNHEY, CDR2 SMNVEV (reference sequence). This CDR3 has 17 amino acids. The CDR3, as DNA: TGTGCCAGCAGTTTCCGGACTAGCGGGGGGGGGCAAGAGACCCAGTACTTC. Protein sequence: CASSFRTSGGGQETQYF.

The chain is built from TRBV19 and TRBJ1-2, with D uncertain. The V and J ends lost 10 bases and 4 bases respectively, with 10 bases between them. This CDR3 spans 11 amino acids. CDR1 is LNHDA, CDR2 SQIVND, per germline (reference sequence). CDR3 bases: TGTGCCACCCGAGGGCGCTATGGCTACACCTTC. Translation gives CATRGRYGYTF.

This clone was recorded a few times. The chain is built from TRBV5-4 and TRBJ1-2, with TRBD1 identical over 8 bases. J was trimmed by 6 bases and V by 0 bases; bases with no gene match: 7. The CDR3 contains 15 residues. The germline CDR1 and CDR2 sequences are SGHNT and YYREEE (reference sequence). CDR3 in amino acids: CASSLGQGAHDGYTF. The CDR3, as DNA: TGTGCCAGCAGCTTGGGTCAGGGGGCGCACGATGGCTACACCTTC.

This rearrangement joins TRBV30 to TRBJ2-7; D gene unclear. This CDR3 is 11 amino acids long. Germline CDR1 GTSNPN, CDR2 SVGIG (reference sequence). V gave up 3 bases and J gave up 3 bases, with 6 bases separating them. DNA for the CDR3: TGTGCCTGGAGAGAGGACTACGAGCAGTACTTC. Its translation is CAWREDYEQYF. Full variable domain (outside the CDR3, taken from reference TRBV30 and TRBJ2-7): SQTIHQWPATLVQPVGSPLSLECTVEGTSNPNLYWYRQAAGRGLQLLFYSVGIGQISSEVPQNLSASRPQDRQFILSSKKLLLSDSGFYLCAWREDYEQYFGPGTRLTVT.

The chain uses TRBV28 and TRBJ2-7; 9 bases align to TRBD2. The V segment lost 6 bases and the J segment 7 bases; nucleotides outside the gene matches: 13. The CDR3 has 15 amino acids. Germline values: CDR1 MDHEN, CDR2 SYDVKM. The CDR3 is CASSLAGGTLWEQYF. The CDR3 DNA reads as TGTGCCAGCAGCCTCGCGGGGGGGACCCTCTGGGAGCAGTACTTC.

A note on this clone: The limits of the CDR3 on the DNA are not certain, so only TCRdb's listed CDR3 is given. CDR3 loop: CASSKWGRGSGRMNTGELFF. The chain joins TRBV21-1 to TRBJ2-2; the table assigns TRBD2, which was not confirmed against the DNA. TRBV21-1 is a documented pseudogene. The CDR3 length is 20 residues, termini included.

This clone was seen just once. The chain carries TRBV4-1 and TRBJ1-2; TRBD1 matches at 12 bases. The CDR3 is 17 amino acids. Trimming took 4 bases from V and 0 from J; bases not matched to a gene: 6. Germline V lookup: CDR1 MGHRA, CDR2 YSYEKL. The CDR3 DNA sequence: TGCGCCAGCAGCCCTTCGGGACAGGGGGCAGCTAACTATGGCTACACCTTC. Residues: CASSPSGQGAANYGYTF.

The V gene is TRBV7-6, the J gene TRBJ2-4; D gene ambiguous. The germline V gene encodes CDR1 SGHVS and CDR2 FNYEAQ. Trimming removed 3 bases at V and 1 base at J, with 7 bases between. The CDR3 is 14 residues long. The CDR3 nucleotides read TGTGCCAGCAGCTTCCGAGAGGCCAAAAACATTCAGTACTTC. It translates to CASSFREAKNIQYF.

This clone came up a few times. The chain carries TRBV5-1 and TRBJ1-6; the match to TRBD1 covers 8 bases. CDR3 size: 16 residues. CDR1 and CDR2 (germline): SGHRS, YFSETQ. The V segment lost 4 bases and the J segment 10 bases; nucleotides outside the gene matches: 13. The CDR3 sequence: CASSDLTQGVGSPLHF. CDR3 DNA: TGCGCCAGCAGCGACCTAACACAGGGGGTCGGCTCACCCCTCCACTTT.

The V gene is TRBV5-1, the J gene TRBJ1-2; D is undetermined. The CDR3 runs to 16 residues. V was trimmed by 3 bases and J by 3 bases, leaving 18 bases between them. Looked up from germline, CDR1 is SGHRS and CDR2 is YFSETQ. The CDR3 DNA sequence: TGCGCCAGCAGCTCGGGAGTCCGCGATCTTTACTATGGCTACACCTTC. Translated: CASSSGVRDLYYGYTF. Full variable domain (rest looked up from reference TRBV5-1 and TRBJ1-2): KAGVTQTPRYLIKTRGQQVTLSCSPISGHRSVSWYQQTPGQGLQFLFEYFSETQRNKGNFPGRFSGRQFSNSRSEMNVSTLELGDSALYLCASSSGVRDLYYGYTFGSGTRLTVV.

CDR3 sequence (DNA): TGTGCCGGGCGTAGCGGGACCGGAACCGGGGAGCTGTTTTTT. Its protein product is CAGRSGTGTGELFF. The V gene is TRBV30, the J gene TRBJ2-2; TRBD2 agrees at 8 bases. Trimming at V came to 8 bases and at J to 5 bases, leaving 10 bases not matched to a gene. The CDR3 is made up of 14 amino acids. CDR1 and CDR2 (germline): GTSNPN, SVGIG (reference sequence).

The gene calls are TRBV15 and TRBJ2-3; weak D call: TRBD2 (6 bases). This CDR3 has 17 residues. Trimming shortened V by 8 bases and J by 1 base, and 22 bases separated the two germline ends. Germline-derived CDR1 and CDR2 are LNHNV and YYDKDF (reference sequence). The CDR3 reads CATRRPGGGVGTDTQYF. The DNA of the CDR3 is TGTGCCACCCGCCGTCCTGGGGGAGGTGTGGGCACAGATACGCAGTATTTT.

J is TRBJ1-5 and V is TRBV27; the D gene is possibly TRBD1 (6 bases). This CDR3 comprises 13 residues. The germline V gene encodes CDR1 MNHEY and CDR2 SMNVEV (reference sequence). V was clipped by 5 bases and J by 6 bases, with 11 bases between them. This chain's CDR3 is CASSHRAGQPQHF. The CDR3 nucleotides read TGTGCCAGCAGTCACAGGGCCGGTCAGCCCCAGCATTTT.